The 26 T cell receptor beta chains below were found in one sample sequenced in a study of blood T cell repertoires in COVID-19. TCRdb's copy holds only in-frame clones and misses some; the assay was immunoSEQ multiplex PCR. Here the sample spans 200,000 to 300,000 clones, 85% to 90% being singletons. The specimen sequenced was PBMCs or T cells enriched from blood (not recorded which). These receptors were obtained from a man aged 40-50 years who had recovered from COVID-19.

This clone has only one observation. The rearrangement links TRBV5-1 to TRBJ2-7, with D unclear. CDR3 length: 14 amino acids. Germline CDR1 reads SGHRS; CDR2 reads YFSETQ. V lost 2 bases to trimming and J lost 4 bases, with 13 bases between them. Written as DNA, the CDR3 is TGCGCCAGCAGCTTTGCCGAGTTCCTATACGAGCAGTACTTC. It translates to CASSFAEFLYEQYF. Looking up the rest from reference TRBV5-1 and TRBJ2-7 gives the full variable domain: KAGVTQTPRYLIKTRGQQVTLSCSPISGHRSVSWYQQTPGQGLQFLFEYFSETQRNKGNFPGRFSGRQFSNSRSEMNVSTLELGDSALYLCASSFAEFLYEQYFGPGTRLTVT.

V usage is TRBV2 and J usage is TRBJ1-2, with TRBD1 identical over 7 bases. Per the germline V gene, CDR1 is SNHLY and CDR2 is FYNNEI. Unmatched junction bases numbered 12, after V lost 8 bases and J lost 9 bases. CDR3 length: 13 residues. This CDR3 reads CASPRRRGHRYTF. CDR3 in DNA: TGTGCCAGCCCTCGAAGGAGGGGGCACCGCTACACCTTC.

The chain is built from TRBV3-1 (or the pseudogene TRBV3-2) and TRBJ1-1; a possible D gene is TRBD1 (6 bases). This CDR3 comprises 14 residues. V lost 1 base and J 3 bases, leaving 9 bases between the germline ends. Germline CDR1 reads LGHDT; CDR2 reads YNNKEL (reference sequence). CDR3 amino acids: CASSQGQDYTEAFF. The CDR3 DNA is TGTGCCAGCAGCCAAGGACAGGATTACACTGAAGCTTTCTTT.

V gene TRBV7-8 combines with J gene TRBJ1-2; the D gene is possibly TRBD1 (6 bases). Per the germline V gene, CDR1 is SGHVS and CDR2 is FQNEAQ. V shed 5 bases and J shed 8 bases, with 12 bases lying between them. The CDR3 has 12 amino acids. The chain's CDR3 is CASSPHREGYTF. For the CDR3, the DNA is TGTGCCAGCAGCCCACACAGGGAAGGCTACACCTTC.

For this clone: Mismatch with germline at one junction end may stem from a read error. Written as DNA, the CDR3 is TGTGCCAGCAGTCCAACCGGGACAGGGATTAATTACTTT. It encodes CASSPTGTGINYF. The chain combines TRBV27 with TRBJ1-6; TRBD1 aligns across 9 bases. The CDR3 is 13 amino acids. The germline V gene encodes CDR1 MNHEY and CDR2 SMNVEV (reference sequence).

This CDR3 is CASSSQGREDTEAFF. The CDR3 nucleotides are TGTGCCAGCAGTTCCCAGGGGCGGGAGGACACTGAAGCTTTCTTT. V is TRBV6-5 and J is TRBJ1-1, with D possibly TRBD1 on 6 matching bases. Per the germline V gene, CDR1 is MNHEY and CDR2 is SVGAGI. The CDR3 runs 15 residues. V lost 4 bases and J lost 3, with 15 bases in between.

This clone has a single count. The rearrangement joins TRBV7-9 to TRBJ2-7, with D possibly matching TRBD1 (5 bases). V lost 5 bases and J 0 bases, leaving 17 bases between the germline ends. The CDR3 is 16 residues long. Per germline, CDR1 SEHNR and CDR2 FQNEAQ (reference sequence). Written as DNA, the CDR3 is TGTGCCAGCAGCCCCAGCGCAGGGTACCCCTCCTACGAGCAGTACTTC. As protein: CASSPSAGYPSYEQYF.

This clone was seen once. The genes are TRBV28 and TRBJ1-6, with D possibly TRBD1 on 6 matching bases. The CDR3 has 14 residues. The germline CDR1 and CDR2 sequences are MDHEN and SYDVKM. Between the trimmed V and J ends, which lost 8 bases and 5 bases, there was a span of 13 bases. The CDR3 is CASSPGQHNSPLHF. The DNA for the CDR3 is TGTGCCAGCTCGCCGGGACAACATAATTCACCCCTCCACTTT.

This clone was counted once. This chain uses TRBV11-2 with TRBJ2-7; 10 bases agree with TRBD1. Looked up from germline, CDR1 is SGHAT and CDR2 is FQNNGV. Trimming took 4 bases from V and 0 from J; bases not matched to a gene: 6. The CDR3 consists of 16 residues. The CDR3 here is CASSSVRTGGSYEQYF. CDR3 in DNA: TGTGCCAGCAGCTCTGTTAGGACAGGGGGCTCCTACGAGCAGTACTTC.

About this clone: The final CDR3 position lacks the conserved phenylalanine or tryptophan, pointing to a likely read error. The DNA is omitted, as the CDR3 cannot be located on it reliably, and the CDR3 follows TCRdb's listing. V gene TRBV15 combines with J gene TRBJ2-4; the table's D gene call, TRBD2, was not cross checked with the DNA. The CDR3 totals 14 residues, both ends included. Germline CDR1 reads LNHNV; CDR2 reads YYDKDF (reference sequence). The CDR3 here is CATSPKTSGGPPNI.

This sequence joins TRBV3-1 (or the pseudogene TRBV3-2) and TRBJ1-5; no firm D call. This CDR3 spans 13 amino acids. The germline V gene encodes CDR1 LGHDT and CDR2 YNNKEL (reference sequence). V lost 0 bases and J 7 bases, leaving 7 bases between the germline ends. In nucleotides, the CDR3 is TGTGCCAGCAGCCAAGATGAGGGACAGCCCCAGCATTTT. It is translated as CASSQDEGQPQHF.

This chain connects TRBV6-5 to TRBJ2-1, with TRBD1 matching 7 bases. CDR3 length: 16 amino acids. The V gene end was trimmed by 0 bases and the J gene end by 2 bases; junction bases not matched to a gene: 4. Looked up from germline, CDR1 is MNHEY and CDR2 is SVGAGI. CDR3 coding DNA: TGTGCCAGCAGTTACTCGAACAGGGGACCCTACAATGAGCAGTTCTTC. It encodes CASSYSNRGPYNEQFF.

The chain links TRBV4-1 to TRBJ2-6; 8 bases fit TRBD1. The germline V gene has CDR1 MGHRA and CDR2 YSYEKL. V lost 4 bases, J lost 4 bases, and 6 bases stayed unmatched. This CDR3 spans 16 amino acids. The CDR3: CASSLYQGAGANVLTF. CDR3 DNA sequence: TGCGCCAGCAGCCTTTACCAGGGGGCCGGGGCCAACGTCCTGACTTTC.

J is TRBJ1-1 and V is TRBV9, with 7 bases identical to TRBD1. The V and J ends lost 3 bases and 2 bases, in that order; junction bases with no gene match: 10. Germline-derived CDR1 and CDR2 are SGDLS and YYNGEE. The CDR3 runs to 16 residues. This chain's CDR3 is CASSDPGTVLNTEAFF. The CDR3 DNA follows: TGTGCCAGCAGCGATCCTGGGACAGTTCTAAACACTGAAGCTTTCTTT. Full variable domain (outside the CDR3, taken from reference TRBV9 and TRBJ1-1): DSGVTQTPKHLITATGQRVTLRCSPRSGDLSVYWYQQSLDQGLQFLIQYYNGEERAKGNILERFSAQQFPDLHSELNLSSLELGDSALYFCASSDPGTVLNTEAFFGQGTRLTVV.

This clone has only one observation. The V call is TRBV28, the J call TRBJ1-5, with 8 bases identical to TRBD1. V was clipped by 2 bases and J by 3 bases; unmatched bases: 6. This CDR3 spans 16 amino acids. CDR1 and CDR2 from the germline V gene are MDHEN and SYDVKM. The CDR3 DNA follows: TGTGCCAGCAGTTTAGTAGGACAGGGATACAATCAGCCCCAGCATTTT. This encodes CASSLVGQGYNQPQHF. Based on the CDR3 plus reference TRBV28 and TRBJ1-5, the full variable domain is DVKVTQSSRYLVKRTGEKVFLECVQDMDHENMFWYRQDPGLGLRLIYFSYDVKMKEKGDIPEGYSVSREKKERFSLILESASTNQTSMYLCASSLVGQGYNQPQHFGDGTRLSIL.

V is TRBV10-1 and J is TRBJ1-5, with D possibly being TRBD1 (5 bases). The CDR3 spans 15 residues. Germline V CDR1 and CDR2: WNHNN, SYGVQD (reference sequence). V was trimmed by 2 bases and J by 3 bases, leaving 11 bases between them. CDR3 nucleotides: TGCGCCAGCAGTGAGGCAGGGTATATCAATCAGCCCCAGCATTTT. Protein product: CASSEAGYINQPQHF.

This clone has only one observation. The chain uses TRBV7-8 and TRBJ1-1; 8 positions agree with TRBD1. The CDR3 runs 16 residues. The ends lost 7 bases at V and 6 bases at J; junction bases unmatched: 16. CDR1 is SGHVS and CDR2 is FQNEAQ in the germline V gene. The CDR3 loop is CASTSMGLQGAAEAFF. CDR3 DNA: TGTGCCAGCACCTCAATGGGGCTCCAGGGGGCGGCTGAAGCTTTCTTT.

CDR3 DNA: TGTGCCAGCTCACAGGAGGAGGGGTTTGGCTACACCTTC. Protein sequence: CASSQEEGFGYTF. The chain couples TRBV18 to TRBJ1-2; tentatively, D is TRBD1 (5 bases). Germline V gene data show CDR1 as KGHSH and CDR2 as LQKENI. The CDR3 is 13 amino acids. Trimming shortened V by 4 bases and J by 7 bases, and 13 bases separated the two germline ends.

The V and J genes are TRBV6-1 and TRBJ2-2; 10 bases fit TRBD2. V shed 4 bases and J 5 bases; nucleotides not matched to a gene: 7. The CDR3 has 16 residues. Germline values: CDR1 MNHNS, CDR2 SASEGT. The CDR3 sequence: CASSVGLAEVTGELFF. In nucleotides, the CDR3 is TGTGCCAGCAGTGTCGGACTAGCGGAGGTAACCGGGGAGCTGTTTTTT.

This chain uses TRBV28 with TRBJ1-5; 8 positions agree with TRBD1. V shed 5 bases, J shed 2 bases, and the junction held 5 bases outside the gene matches. CDR1 and CDR2 (germline): MDHEN, SYDVKM. The CDR3 sequence is 15 residues long. The CDR3: CASSRTGNGNQPQHF. DNA of the CDR3: TGTGCCAGCAGTCGGACAGGGAACGGCAATCAGCCCCAGCATTTT.

The chain employs TRBV4-1 and TRBJ1-6; the D gene is possibly TRBD1 (6 bases). V lost 2 bases, J lost 9 bases, and 17 bases lay in between. This CDR3 contains 16 residues. The V gene's germline CDR1 is MGHRA and CDR2 YSYEKL. The CDR3 DNA follows: TGCGCCAGCAGCCAACTCGCGACAGGCGCCTCTTCACCCCTCCACTTT. Translated: CASSQLATGASSPLHF.

This clone came up once. V usage is TRBV28 and J usage is TRBJ2-5, with D perhaps TRBD2 (7 bases). The V gene lost 6 bases and the J gene lost 1 base, with 18 bases spanning the gap. Germline values: CDR1 MDHEN, CDR2 SYDVKM. The CDR3 loop spans 16 amino acids. CDR3 protein: CASRRGVGGPQETQYF. CDR3 nucleotides: TGTGCCAGCAGACGGGGGGTCGGGGGCCCCCAAGAGACCCAGTACTTC.

The chain employs TRBV5-1 and TRBJ1-1; D is ambiguous. Per germline, CDR1 SGHRS and CDR2 YFSETQ. Trimming removed 1 base at V and 0 bases at J, with 13 bases between. The CDR3 is made up of 16 amino acids. CDR3 DNA sequence: TGCGCCAGCAGCTTGACTCCTGGGCTAATGAACACTGAAGCTTTCTTT. This gives the protein CASSLTPGLMNTEAFF.

The V gene is TRBV6-5, the J gene TRBJ2-7, with a weak D call TRBD2 (5 bases). The V gene lost 5 bases and the J gene lost 5 bases, with 13 bases spanning the gap. The CDR3 consists of 13 residues. CDR1 and CDR2 from the germline V gene are MNHEY and SVGAGI. The CDR3 coding sequence is TGTGCCAGCAGTACCCGGGGAAGTAACGAGCAGTACTTC. Its protein is CASSTRGSNEQYF.

The rearrangement uses TRBV15 and TRBJ2-5; 7 bases map to TRBD2. The CDR3 length is 14 residues. V shed 1 base, J shed 5 bases, and the junction held 4 bases outside the gene matches. CDR1 LNHNV and CDR2 YYDKDF come from the germline V gene (reference sequence). In DNA, the CDR3 is TGTGCCACCAGCAGAGGGGAGGGCTTGGAGACCCAGTACTTC. Protein sequence: CATSRGEGLETQYF.

The chain employs TRBV5-5 and TRBJ1-5; D is undetermined. The germline CDR1 and CDR2 sequences are SGHKS and YYEKEE (reference sequence). The CDR3 runs to 12 residues. V lost 2 bases and J 6 bases, leaving 6 bases between the germline ends. The CDR3 DNA is TGTGCCAGCAGCTTTGAGGGTCAGCCCCAGCATTTT. It yields the protein CASSFEGQPQHF.